This T cell receptor (beta chain) was identified in a study of T cell responses to AZD1222 COVID-19 vaccine. Overall study: The study pooled second doses at about 4 or about 12 weeks. Study-wide findings and caveats: The donors showed a predominance of white British ancestry and of females, with possible underestimation of clonal diversity. A rise in Spike-specific TCR breadth and depth followed two AZD1222 doses.

CDR1 is LGHDT, CDR2 YNNKEL, per germline (reference sequence). The length of the CDR3 is 17 residues. Losses at the gene ends were 5 bases for V and 4 bases for J; bases not matched to a gene: 10. With regard to this clone: Its antigen is undetermined.

This table comes from immunoSEQ multiplex PCR, and its TCRdb copy is limited to in-frame clones, with some not included. Of around 160,000 clones listed, roughly nine tenths are singletons. This receptor was obtained from an adult in good health. The V gene is TRBV3-1 (or the pseudogene TRBV3-2), the J gene TRBJ2-7, with 14 positions matching TRBD2. Sequenced here: peripheral blood, sampled on day 0 of AZD1222 vaccination. CDR3 in amino acids: CASSNNPGLAGGYEQYF. DNA for the CDR3: TGTGCCAGCAGCAACAATCCAGGACTAGCGGGGGGATACGAGCAGTACTTC.